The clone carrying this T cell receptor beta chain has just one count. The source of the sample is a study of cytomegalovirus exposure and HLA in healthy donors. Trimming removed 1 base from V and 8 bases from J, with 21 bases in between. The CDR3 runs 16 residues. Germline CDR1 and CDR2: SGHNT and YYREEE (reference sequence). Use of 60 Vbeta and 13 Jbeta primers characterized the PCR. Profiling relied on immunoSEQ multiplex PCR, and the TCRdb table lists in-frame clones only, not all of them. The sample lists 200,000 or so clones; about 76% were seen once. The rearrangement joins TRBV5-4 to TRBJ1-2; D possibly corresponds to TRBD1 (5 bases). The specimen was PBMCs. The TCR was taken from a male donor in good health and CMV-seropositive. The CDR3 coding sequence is TGTGCCAGCAGCTTGAAGGCCCGACTTGGGGCAGACGGCTACACCTTC. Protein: CASSLKARLGADGYTF.